The 8 T cell receptor beta chains below were found in one sample sequenced in a study of cytomegalovirus exposure and HLA in healthy donors. The PCR contained 60 Vbeta and 13 Jbeta primers. Clones were read by immunoSEQ multiplex PCR, and TCRdb kept only the in-frame ones, dropping some. The repertoire holds about 31,000 clones, with just under 90% as singletons. The specimen was PBMCs. These receptors were obtained from a boy between 5 and 17 years old in good health and CMV-seronegative.

The chain employs TRBV7-2 and TRBJ1-4; TRBD1 aligns across 9 bases. V shed 5 bases, J shed 7 bases, and the junction held 5 bases outside the gene matches. This CDR3 is 14 amino acids long. CDR1 is SGHTA, CDR2 FQGNSA, per germline. The CDR3 nucleotides are TGTGCCAGCAGCCTACAGGGGGCTAGTGAAAAACTGTTTTTT. This codes for CASSLQGASEKLFF.

The gene calls are TRBV7-8 and TRBJ2-5, with TRBD1 identical over 11 bases. The J call may be incorrect, as the DNA end agrees better with TRBJ2-7. This CDR3 contains 16 residues. CDR1 is SGHVS and CDR2 is FQNEAQ in the germline V gene. In DNA, the CDR3 is TGTGCCAGCAGCCTAAATCCGGGACAGGGGGTCCACGAGCAGTACTTC. Its translation: CASSLNPGQGVHEQYF.

This chain uses TRBV28 with TRBJ2-5; 12 nucleotides match TRBD2. Germline assignment: CDR1 MDHEN and CDR2 SYDVKM. V lost 4 bases, J lost 3 bases, and 3 bases stayed unmatched. This CDR3 contains 15 residues. For the CDR3, the DNA is TGTGCCAGCAGTTCCCCTAGCGGGGGGGAAGAGACCCAGTACTTC. Its translation: CASSSPSGGEETQYF.

The gene calls are TRBV18 and TRBJ2-2; D is perhaps TRBD1 (6 bases). The CDR3 consists of 16 residues. Deletions cut 2 bases from V and 2 bases from J, with 12 bases between. Germline loops: CDR1 KGHSH, CDR2 LQKENI. CDR3: CASSPYRTDNTGELFF. Here the CDR3 DNA reads TGTGCCAGCTCACCATACCGGACAGATAACACCGGGGAGCTGTTTTTT.

The chain couples TRBV9 to TRBJ1-2, with D tentatively TRBD1 (6 bases). The CDR3 has 13 amino acids. The V gene's germline CDR1 is SGDLS and CDR2 YYNGEE. V was trimmed by 3 bases and J by 4 bases, leaving 10 bases between them. CDR3 residues: CASSDDRSYGYTF. CDR3 coding DNA: TGTGCCAGCAGCGACGACAGGTCCTATGGCTACACCTTC.

This clone appeared a few times. This chain joins TRBV6-4 and TRBJ2-4, with 16 bases that match TRBD2. CDR1 and CDR2 from the germline V gene are MRHNA and SNTAGT. This CDR3 comprises 17 residues. Trimming took 6 bases from V and 8 from J; bases not matched to a gene: 10. The CDR3 loop is CASRTGTSGGARDIQYF. CDR3 bases: TGTGCCAGCAGGACCGGGACTAGCGGGGGGGCGAGAGACATTCAGTACTTC.

The rearrangement joins TRBV18 to TRBJ1-5; 7 bases fit TRBD1. Trimming cost V 4 bases and J 3 bases; bases outside gene matches: 12. The CDR3 sequence is 17 residues long. Germline V lookup: CDR1 KGHSH, CDR2 LQKENI. The CDR3: CASSLNPRDSINQPQHF. DNA of the CDR3: TGTGCCAGCTCACTGAATCCTCGGGACAGTATCAATCAGCCCCAGCATTTT.

CDR3 loop: CASSLAGTSGYEQYF. CDR3 sequence (DNA): TGTGCCAGCAGCTTAGCCGGGACTAGCGGCTACGAGCAGTACTTC. The gene calls are TRBV5-4 and TRBJ2-7; TRBD2 agrees at 11 bases. From germline, CDR1 is SGHNT and CDR2 YYREEE (reference sequence). With 2 bases clipped from V and 3 bases from J, the junction kept 4 bases outside the gene matches. The CDR3 sequence is 15 residues long.